Listed below are T cell receptor beta chains from one sample, sequenced in a study of cytomegalovirus exposure and HLA in healthy donors. Clones were read by immunoSEQ multiplex PCR, and TCRdb kept only the in-frame ones, dropping some. Here the sample spans approximately 300,000 clones, roughly 85% being singletons. Sequencing was carried out using PBMCs. Source of these receptors: a woman aged 18-29 years in good health and CMV-seronegative. CDR3s include the opening cysteine and the closing phenylalanine or tryptophan. D genes are given only for firm matches. Clone size is given for some rows only: seen once, a few or many times, or a class if the clone is expanded.

V: TRBV4-2
D: .
J: TRBJ1-1
size: .
CDR3: CASSQAYGTTRTEAFF
DNA: TGTGCCAGCAGCCAAGCCTACGGGACAACAAGAACTGAAGCTTTCTTT

V: TRBV6-1
D: .
J: TRBJ1-5
size: .
CDR3: CASSERGVWSNQPQHF
DNA: TGTGCCAGCAGTGAACGGGGAGTGTGGAGCAATCAGCCCCAGCATTTT

V: TRBV7-6
D: TRBD1
J: TRBJ1-4
size: .
CDR3: CASSRQGNEKLFF
DNA: TGTGCCAGCAGCCGACAGGGAAACGAAAAACTGTTTTTT

V: TRBV27
D: TRBD2
J: TRBJ2-3
size: .
CDR3: CASRGLPTGTQYF
DNA: TGTGCCAGCCGGGGACTACCAACGGGTACGCAGTATTTT

V: TRBV1
D: .
J: TRBJ1-1
size: .
CDR3: CTSSQEVANTEAFF
DNA: TGCACCAGCAGCCAAGAGGTAGCGAACACTGAAGCTTTCTTT

V: TRBV5-6
D: .
J: TRBJ1-1
size: .
CDR3: CASSLARQVGTEAFF
DNA: TGTGCCAGCAGCTTGGCCAGACAGGTAGGCACTGAAGCTTTCTTT

V: TRBV19
D: TRBD2
J: TRBJ2-1
size: .
CDR3: CASSNWTSGSSYNEQFF
DNA: TGTGCCAGTAGTAACTGGACTAGCGGTAGCTCCTACAATGAGCAGTTCTTC

V: TRBV28
D: TRBD2
J: TRBJ2-1
size: .
CDR3: CASSLLGGELNEQFF
DNA: TGTGCCAGCAGTTTATTGGGAGGGGAATTGAATGAGCAGTTCTTC

V: TRBV6-5
D: .
J: TRBJ2-7
size: .
CDR3: CASSYSGASDSYEQYF
DNA: TGTGCCAGCAGTTACTCTGGCGCTAGCGACTCATACGAGCAGTACTTC

V: TRBV6-5
D: .
J: TRBJ2-1
size: .
CDR3: CASSQGSYNEQFF
DNA: TGTGCCAGCAGCCAGGGGTCCTACAATGAGCAGTTCTTC

V: TRBV5-6
D: .
J: TRBJ2-3
size: .
CDR3: CASSSTDTQYF
DNA: TGTGCCAGCAGCTCTACAGATACGCAGTATTTT

V: TRBV11-2
D: .
J: TRBJ2-1
size: .
CDR3: CASSLVERVAEQFF
DNA: TGTGCCAGCAGCTTAGTAGAGCGGGTCGCTGAGCAGTTCTTC

V: TRBV14
D: TRBD1
J: TRBJ1-2
size: .
CDR3: CASSPWTGKTNYGYTF
DNA: TGTGCCAGCAGCCCCTGGACAGGGAAGACTAACTATGGCTACACCTTC

V: TRBV9
D: .
J: TRBJ2-4
size: .
CDR3: CASSGPQGWGIQYF
DNA: TGTGCCAGCAGCGGACCACAGGGATGGGGCATTCAGTACTTC

V: TRBV29-1
D: .
J: TRBJ1-1
size: .
CDR3: CSVARSKEAFF
DNA: TGCAGCGTCGCTAGATCAAAAGAAGCTTTCTTT

V: TRBV9
D: TRBD1
J: TRBJ2-3
size: .
CDR3: CASSGWTGATDTQYF
DNA: TGTGCCAGCAGCGGATGGACAGGGGCCACAGATACGCAGTATTTT

V: TRBV29-1
D: TRBD1
J: TRBJ2-7
size: .
CDR3: CSVEPPTGDLNEQYF
DNA: TGCAGCGTTGAACCCCCTACAGGGGACCTAAACGAGCAGTACTTC

V: TRBV7-7
D: .
J: TRBJ2-2
size: .
CDR3: CASSSLFGIMAEVNTGELFF
DNA: TGTGCTAGCAGCTCATTATTTGGGATAATGGCGGAGGTCAACACCGGGGAGCTGTTTTTT

V: TRBV2
D: TRBD1
J: TRBJ1-1
size: few
CDR3: CAWTGWNTEAFF
DNA: TGTGCCTGGACAGGGTGGAACACTGAAGCTTTCTTT

V: TRBV7-9
D: TRBD1
J: TRBJ1-4
size: once
CDR3: CASSTTGTNEKLFF
DNA: TGTGCCAGCAGCACGACAGGGACTAATGAAAAACTGTTTTTT

V: TRBV5-6
D: .
J: TRBJ2-7
size: .
CDR3: CASSTLQGENSYEQYF
DNA: TGTGCCAGCAGCACGTTACAGGGAGAGAACTCCTACGAGCAGTACTTC

V: TRBV19
D: TRBD1
J: TRBJ2-7
size: .
CDR3: CASSRDRESEQYF
DNA: TGTGCCAGTAGTAGGGACAGGGAGAGCGAGCAGTACTTC

V: TRBV5-1
D: .
J: TRBJ2-3
size: .
CDR3: CASSPQTTGTDTQYF
DNA: TGCGCCAGCAGCCCCCAGACTACCGGCACAGATACGCAGTATTTT

V: TRBV9
D: .
J: TRBJ2-1
size: once
CDR3: CASSPRGPTSSYNEQFF
DNA: TGTGCCAGCAGCCCAAGAGGTCCGACCAGCTCCTACAATGAGCAGTTCTTC

V: TRBV7-2
D: .
J: TRBJ1-2
size: .
CDR3: CASSLGPGPSYYYGYTF
DNA: TGTGCCAGCAGCTTAGGGCCAGGGCCCAGTTACTACTATGGCTACACCTTC

V: TRBV28
D: .
J: TRBJ2-7
size: .
CDR3: CASSSTGHLPYEQYF
DNA: TGTGCCAGCAGTTCGACGGGACACCTCCCCTACGAGCAGTACTTC

V: TRBV25-1
D: TRBD2
J: TRBJ2-1
size: .
CDR3: CASSGGLAGSEQFF
DNA: TGTGCCAGCAGTGGCGGACTAGCGGGTTCTGAGCAGTTCTTC

V: TRBV6-4
D: .
J: TRBJ1-5
size: .
CDR3: CASSPEGNQPQHF
DNA: TGTGCCAGCAGCCCGGAGGGCAATCAGCCCCAGCATTTT

V: TRBV27
D: TRBD1
J: TRBJ2-1
size: .
CDR3: CASSLSIPLYRGEQFF
DNA: TGTGCCAGCAGTTTATCGATCCCCCTTTACAGGGGCGAGCAGTTCTTC

V: TRBV4-1
D: TRBD2
J: TRBJ2-5
size: .
CDR3: CASSQDPSGREETQYF
DNA: TGCGCCAGCAGCCAAGACCCTAGCGGGAGGGAAGAGACCCAGTACTTC

V: TRBV6-1
D: .
J: TRBJ1-5
size: .
CDR3: CASSDQGFGQPQHF
DNA: TGTGCCAGCAGTGATCAGGGGTTCGGGCAGCCCCAGCATTTT

V: TRBV30
D: .
J: TRBJ1-2
size: few
CDR3: CAWSVAGGSSTF
DNA: .

V: TRBV11-2
D: TRBD2
J: TRBJ2-7
size: .
CDR3: CASSLGGRAYEQYF
DNA: TGTGCCAGCAGCTTGGGGGGGAGAGCTTACGAGCAGTACTTC

V: TRBV19
D: .
J: TRBJ1-5
size: few
CDR3: CASSISGNSNQPQHF
DNA: TGTGCCAGTAGTATTTCGGGGAATAGCAATCAGCCCCAGCATTTT

V: TRBV6-4
D: TRBD2
J: TRBJ2-3
size: .
CDR3: CASRRLAGGGDTQYF
DNA: TGTGCCAGCAGGAGGCTAGCGGGAGGTGGTGATACGCAGTATTTT

V: TRBV15
D: .
J: TRBJ2-1
size: .
CDR3: CATSRVRDSYNEQFF
DNA: TGTGCCACCAGCAGAGTTCGGGATAGTTACAATGAGCAGTTCTTC

V: TRBV7-8
D: TRBD2
J: TRBJ2-7
size: .
CDR3: CASSLVAGVSYEQYF
DNA: TGTGCCAGCAGCTTAGTAGCGGGAGTATCCTACGAGCAGTACTTC

V: TRBV18
D: TRBD2
J: TRBJ2-7
size: .
CDR3: CASSPKVAGPYEQYF
DNA: TGTGCCAGCTCACCTAAGGTAGCGGGCCCCTACGAGCAGTACTTC

V: TRBV5-1
D: .
J: TRBJ2-5
size: .
CDR3: CASSLEQGRETQYF
DNA: TGCGCCAGCAGCTTGGAGCAGGGTCGAGAGACCCAGTACTTC

V: TRBV7-8
D: .
J: TRBJ2-7
size: .
CDR3: CASSSIRTARSYEQYF
DNA: TGTGCCAGCAGCTCAATTAGGACAGCCCGCTCCTACGAGCAGTACTTC

V: TRBV19
D: TRBD2
J: TRBJ2-7
size: .
CDR3: CASRGRTSYNEQYF
DNA: TGTGCCAGTAGGGGAAGGACTAGCTACAACGAGCAGTACTTC

V: TRBV7-2
D: .
J: TRBJ1-1
size: .
CDR3: CASSRGGGFTEAFF
DNA: TGTGCCAGCAGCCGAGGGGGGGGATTCACTGAAGCTTTCTTT

V: TRBV6-6
D: TRBD1
J: TRBJ2-1
size: .
CDR3: CASSSGTVRAYNEQFF
DNA: TGTGCCAGCAGTTCCGGGACAGTAAGGGCCTACAATGAGCAGTTCTTC

V: TRBV29-1
D: TRBD1
J: TRBJ2-5
size: few
CDR3: CSVCRGPEETQYF
DNA: TGCAGCGTATGCAGGGGGCCGGAGGAGACCCAGTACTTC

V: TRBV10-3
D: TRBD1
J: TRBJ1-5
size: .
CDR3: CAISRGQANQPQHF
DNA: TGTGCCATCAGCCGGGGACAGGCTAATCAGCCCCAGCATTTT

V: TRBV20-1
D: .
J: TRBJ1-1
size: .
CDR3: CSAIPLTAAFF
DNA: TGCAGTGCCATCCCTTTAACTGCAGCTTTCTTT

V: TRBV5-6
D: .
J: TRBJ2-2
size: .
CDR3: CASSLALGGAGGELFF
DNA: TGTGCCAGCAGCTTGGCCTTGGGGGGAGCCGGCGGGGAGCTGTTTTTT

V: TRBV10-3
D: .
J: TRBJ2-2
size: few
CDR3: CAISEGSGELFF
DNA: TGTGCCATCAGTGAGGGCAGCGGGGAGCTGTTTTTT

V: TRBV6-5
D: TRBD2
J: TRBJ2-3
size: once
CDR3: CASSSLAGEGTDTQYF
DNA: TGTGCCAGCAGTTCGTTAGCGGGAGAGGGCACAGATACGCAGTATTTT

V: TRBV11-3
D: .
J: TRBJ2-1
size: .
CDR3: CASSLENYSSYNEQFF
DNA: TGTGCCAGCAGCTTAGAAAACTACTCCTCCTACAATGAGCAGTTCTTC